A selection of T cell receptor beta chains follows, all from one sample in a study of T cells in Graves' hyperthyroidism and ophthalmopathy. TCRdb used MiXCR to reprocess the multiplex PCR reads, holding one entry per CDR3 protein. In the table there are roughly 580,000 distinct CDR3 sequences, 40% to 55% of which are singletons. The sample consisted of peripheral blood or thyroid tissue (not recorded which). The receptors were gathered from a woman in her late teens or twenties with Graves' hyperthyroidism. Each CDR3 is given with its conserved first and last residue. The D gene is left open where the match is weak. Clone size appears in some rows only: once, few, many, or a class for an expanded clone.

d_call j_call clone_size v_call cdr3_aa cdr3_nt
. TRBJ1-1 . TRBV11-2 CAIRSSLKVGAEAFF TGTGCCATCCGTAGCAGCCTTAAAGTGGGGGCTGAAGCTTTCTTT
TRBD2 TRBJ2-1 . TRBV10-3 CAISGGDYANEQFF TGTGCCATCAGTGGGGGGGACTACGCGAATGAGCAGTTCTTC
. TRBJ1-2 few TRBV7-9 CASIGSGTFNYGYTF TGTGCCAGCATAGGTAGTGGCACTTTTAACTATGGCTACACCTTC
. TRBJ2-1 . TRBV10-2 CASSELNDEQFF TGCGCCAGCAGTGAGTTAAACGATGAGCAGTTCTTC
. TRBJ1-1 many TRBV2 CAGLLNTEAFF TGTGCCGGGCTTTTGAACACTGAAGCTTTCTTT
. TRBJ1-1 few TRBV7-2 CASSWQGHGTEAFF TGTGCCAGCAGCTGGCAGGGGCACGGGACTGAAGCTTTCTTT
TRBD1 TRBJ1-1 . TRBV24-1 CATSDLAVSGTGNTEAFF TGTGCCACCAGTGATTTAGCCGTCTCCGGGACAGGAAACACTGAAGCTTTCTTT
TRBD1 TRBJ2-5 . TRBV29-1 CSVNPTGGETQYF TGCAGCGTTAATCCGACAGGGGGCGAGACCCAGTACTTC
. TRBJ1-5 many TRBV6-5 CASSNTDSNQPQHF TGTGCCAGCAGTAACACCGATAGCAATCAGCCCCAGCATTTT
. TRBJ1-1 . TRBV7-2 CASSLAGGRAFF TGTGCCAGCAGCTTAGCGGGGGGGAGAGCTTTCTTT
. TRBJ2-7 many TRBV15 CATSREGRSYEQYF TGTGCCACCAGCAGGGAGGGACGGTCCTACGAGCAGTACTTC
. TRBJ2-7 . TRBV7-9 CASSLTSGAPYEQYF TGTGCCAGCAGCTTAACCAGTGGGGCACCCTACGAGCAGTACTTC
TRBD2 TRBJ2-7 few TRBV29-1 CSATLAGVYEQYF TGCAGCGCTACCCTAGCGGGAGTCTACGAGCAGTACTTC
. TRBJ2-5 many TRBV2 CASTETEQETQYF TGTGCCAGCACGGAAACAGAACAAGAGACCCAGTACTTC
TRBD1 TRBJ1-2 . TRBV7-9 CASSQGQGENYGYTF TGTGCCAGCAGCCAAGGACAGGGGGAGAACTATGGCTACACCTTC
. TRBJ1-5 . TRBV20-1 CSARHRENQPQHF TGCAGTGCTAGACACAGGGAGAATCAGCCCCAGCATTTT
TRBD2 TRBJ2-7 many TRBV7-2 CASTLTSGIVYEQYF TGTGCCAGCACCCTCACTAGCGGGATCGTGTACGAGCAGTACTTC
. TRBJ1-5 many TRBV25-1 CASSDEAVNQPQHF TGTGCCAGCAGTGACGAGGCCGTCAATCAGCCCCAGCATTTT
TRBD1 TRBJ2-7 . TRBV24-1 CATSETGGKDEQYF TGTGCCACCAGTGAGACAGGGGGCAAGGACGAGCAGTACTTC
. TRBJ1-1 . TRBV6-6 CASKELPRNTEAFF TGTGCCAGCAAGGAGCTACCTAGAAACACTGAAGCTTTCTTT
. TRBJ1-5 . TRBV19 CASSPGTNWETQHF TGTGCCAGTAGTCCCGGGACTAACTGGGAGACCCAGCATTTT
. TRBJ2-7 . TRBV9 CASSPSVGVYEQYF TGTGCCAGCAGCCCAAGCGTGGGGGTCTACGAGCAGTACTTC
TRBD2 TRBJ2-2 . TRBV7-2 CATPAGDTGELFF TGTGCCACCCCAGCGGGAGACACCGGGGAGCTGTTTTTT
. TRBJ2-5 many TRBV6-5 CASSRDGQETQYF TGTGCCAGCAGTCGGGACGGCCAAGAGACCCAGTACTTC
. TRBJ2-7 many TRBV7-3 CASSYPRGEQYF TGTGCCAGCAGTTATCCCAGGGGCGAGCAGTACTTC
TRBD1 TRBJ2-7 . TRBV10-3 CASSLDRGFLEQYF TGTGCCAGCAGTTTGGACAGGGGATTTCTCGAGCAGTACTTC
TRBD1 TRBJ2-7 . TRBV19 CASRSDRGDEQYF TGTGCCAGCAGATCAGACAGGGGGGACGAGCAGTACTTC
. TRBJ1-5 . TRBV5-1 CASSLEGGFQPQHF TGCGCCAGCAGCTTGGAGGGCGGTTTTCAGCCCCAGCATTTT
. TRBJ1-3 . TRBV7-2 CASSPRTSGRKNTIYF TGTGCCAGCAGCCCCCGGACTAGCGGGAGGAAGAACACCATATATTTT
. TRBJ1-2 many TRBV10-3 CAVRAPGNYGYTF TGTGCCGTCCGGGCCCCGGGAAACTATGGCTACACCTTC
TRBD1 TRBJ1-6 few TRBV6-4 CASSDRDSRRGLKF TGTGCCAGCAGTGATAGGGACAGCCGAAGAGGCCTCAAATTT
. TRBJ1-2 few TRBV2 CASTSSRETSGYTF TGTGCCAGCACTTCCAGCAGGGAAACTTCTGGCTACACCTTC
. TRBJ2-6 . TRBV11-3 CASSLDGRFPGANVLTF TGTGCCAGCAGCTTGGACGGGCGGTTCCCTGGGGCCAACGTCCTGACTTTC
. TRBJ1-1 . TRBV9 CASSQTRLRAKAFF TGTGCCAGCAGCCAGACCCGCCTTAGGGCGAAAGCTTTCTTT
. TRBJ2-7 few TRBV2 CASEGPGLDLQQYF TGTGCCAGCGAGGGCCCCGGACTGGATCTCCAGCAGTACTTC
TRBD1 TRBJ1-2 . TRBV12-3/TRBV12-4 CASKQQGAWGYTF TGTGCCAGCAAGCAACAGGGGGCCTGGGGCTACACCTTC
. TRBJ1-1 few TRBV12-3/TRBV12-4 CASKTRGDTEAFF TGTGCCAGCAAGACACGAGGGGACACTGAAGCTTTCTTT
TRBD1 TRBJ2-2 few TRBV7-9 CASSITGGSENTGELFF TGTGCCAGCAGCATAACAGGGGGCTCAGAAAACACCGGGGAGCTGTTTTTT
. TRBJ2-5 . TRBV7-6 CASSLSLTQETQYF TGTGCCAGCAGCTTAAGTCTAACCCAAGAGACCCAGTACTTC
TRBD1 TRBJ1-3 . TRBV29-1 CSVERTGTGNTIYF TGCAGCGTTGAGCGGACAGGGACTGGAAACACCATATATTTT
. TRBJ1-1 . TRBV15 CATSGPPGRSSVATEAFF TGTGCCACCAGCGGCCCTCCCGGACGGAGTTCAGTTGCGACTGAAGCTTTCTTT
. TRBJ1-2 . TRBV29-1 CSGSLGDYGYTF TGCAGCGGCAGCCTAGGGGACTATGGCTACACCTTC
. TRBJ1-2 . TRBV7-8 CASSSLGSSLNPNF TGTGCCAGCAGCTCCCTGGGTTCCTCGCTTAACCCCAACTTC
. TRBJ2-5 . TRBV20-1 CSARGAGGQETQYF TGCAGTGCTAGAGGGGCAGGGGGGCAAGAGACCCAGTACTTC
TRBD1 TRBJ2-2 . TRBV24-1 CASRHPDRGSTGELFF TGTGCCAGCAGGCACCCGGACAGGGGGAGCACCGGGGAGCTGTTTTTT
. TRBJ1-5 . TRBV20-1 CSAPWLGAQHF TGCAGTGCCCCCTGGTTGGGGGCCCAGCATTTT
. TRBJ1-4 . TRBV6-1 CASTNRGTLNEKLFF TGTGCCAGCACCAACCGGGGGACTCTCAATGAAAAACTGTTTTTT
. TRBJ1-2 many TRBV29-1 CSVEDSEPKGVYGYTF TGCAGCGTTGAAGATAGCGAACCCAAGGGGGTTTATGGCTACACCTTC
TRBD1 TRBJ1-1 few TRBV20-1 CSARSLTGSPEAFF TGCAGTGCTAGATCTTTGACAGGGTCCCCTGAAGCTTTCTTT
. TRBJ2-3 . TRBV29-1 CSLRPGLSTDTQYF TGCAGCCTCAGGCCGGGATTGAGCACAGATACGCAGTATTTT
. TRBJ1-4 . TRBV6-1 CASSDPTRQNEKLFF TGTGCCAGCAGTGACCCCACAAGACAGAATGAAAAACTGTTTTTT
. TRBJ1-2 many TRBV29-1 CSVIWDNEYGYTF TGCAGCGTTATTTGGGACAACGAGTATGGCTACACCTTC
TRBD1 TRBJ1-5 . TRBV6-1 CASSEALQGEPQHF TGTGCCAGCAGTGAAGCGCTTCAGGGGGAGCCCCAGCATTTT
TRBD1 TRBJ1-6 few TRBV20-1 CSARRTGFSNSPLHF TGCAGTGCTAGAAGGACAGGGTTCAGTAATTCACCCCTCCACTTT
TRBD1 TRBJ1-1 . TRBV6-6 CASSGGTGGMNTEAFF TGTGCCAGCAGTGGGGGGACAGGGGGCATGAACACTGAAGCTTTCTTT